This T cell receptor beta chain was recorded in a study of tumor-infiltrating lymphocytes in primary liver carcinoma. At least ten counts were recorded for this clonotype. Its antigen is unidentified. Bulk tissue was left unsorted, and RNA and DNA were co-extracted from 20-30 mg of it. With a constant-region primer, TCR beta cDNA was made from approximately 520 ng of total RNA. Construction of TCR beta libraries relied on three successive nested multiplex PCR rounds employing slightly modified ARM-PCR. Researchers ran the first two PCR rounds for roughly 10 cycles each with TRBV1-TRBV30 forward primers and a C-beta reverse primer. Via MiXCR, TCRdb re-called the multiplex PCR reads, giving one row per CDR3 protein. In the table there are 90,000 to 140,000 distinct CDR3 sequences, 80% to 85% of which are singletons. Trimming took 5 bases from V and 6 from J; bases not matched to a gene: 4. This CDR3 is built from 14 residues.

Study-level results: Blood fell significantly below tumors in its top-250-clone fraction (p = 0.039).

The clonotype comes from a man aged 35 to 55 with primary liver carcinoma and hepatitis B virus infection. Sequenced sample: liver tumor tissue from sampling region 3. Subset denoted: tumor region T3, left-lateral pole. The V and J genes are TRBV12-3 or TRBV12-4 and TRBJ2-1, with 10 bases lining up with TRBD1. Here the CDR3 DNA reads TGTGCCAGCAGTCGGACAGGGGGGCGCAATGAGCAGTTCTTC. Translation: CASSRTGGRNEQFF.